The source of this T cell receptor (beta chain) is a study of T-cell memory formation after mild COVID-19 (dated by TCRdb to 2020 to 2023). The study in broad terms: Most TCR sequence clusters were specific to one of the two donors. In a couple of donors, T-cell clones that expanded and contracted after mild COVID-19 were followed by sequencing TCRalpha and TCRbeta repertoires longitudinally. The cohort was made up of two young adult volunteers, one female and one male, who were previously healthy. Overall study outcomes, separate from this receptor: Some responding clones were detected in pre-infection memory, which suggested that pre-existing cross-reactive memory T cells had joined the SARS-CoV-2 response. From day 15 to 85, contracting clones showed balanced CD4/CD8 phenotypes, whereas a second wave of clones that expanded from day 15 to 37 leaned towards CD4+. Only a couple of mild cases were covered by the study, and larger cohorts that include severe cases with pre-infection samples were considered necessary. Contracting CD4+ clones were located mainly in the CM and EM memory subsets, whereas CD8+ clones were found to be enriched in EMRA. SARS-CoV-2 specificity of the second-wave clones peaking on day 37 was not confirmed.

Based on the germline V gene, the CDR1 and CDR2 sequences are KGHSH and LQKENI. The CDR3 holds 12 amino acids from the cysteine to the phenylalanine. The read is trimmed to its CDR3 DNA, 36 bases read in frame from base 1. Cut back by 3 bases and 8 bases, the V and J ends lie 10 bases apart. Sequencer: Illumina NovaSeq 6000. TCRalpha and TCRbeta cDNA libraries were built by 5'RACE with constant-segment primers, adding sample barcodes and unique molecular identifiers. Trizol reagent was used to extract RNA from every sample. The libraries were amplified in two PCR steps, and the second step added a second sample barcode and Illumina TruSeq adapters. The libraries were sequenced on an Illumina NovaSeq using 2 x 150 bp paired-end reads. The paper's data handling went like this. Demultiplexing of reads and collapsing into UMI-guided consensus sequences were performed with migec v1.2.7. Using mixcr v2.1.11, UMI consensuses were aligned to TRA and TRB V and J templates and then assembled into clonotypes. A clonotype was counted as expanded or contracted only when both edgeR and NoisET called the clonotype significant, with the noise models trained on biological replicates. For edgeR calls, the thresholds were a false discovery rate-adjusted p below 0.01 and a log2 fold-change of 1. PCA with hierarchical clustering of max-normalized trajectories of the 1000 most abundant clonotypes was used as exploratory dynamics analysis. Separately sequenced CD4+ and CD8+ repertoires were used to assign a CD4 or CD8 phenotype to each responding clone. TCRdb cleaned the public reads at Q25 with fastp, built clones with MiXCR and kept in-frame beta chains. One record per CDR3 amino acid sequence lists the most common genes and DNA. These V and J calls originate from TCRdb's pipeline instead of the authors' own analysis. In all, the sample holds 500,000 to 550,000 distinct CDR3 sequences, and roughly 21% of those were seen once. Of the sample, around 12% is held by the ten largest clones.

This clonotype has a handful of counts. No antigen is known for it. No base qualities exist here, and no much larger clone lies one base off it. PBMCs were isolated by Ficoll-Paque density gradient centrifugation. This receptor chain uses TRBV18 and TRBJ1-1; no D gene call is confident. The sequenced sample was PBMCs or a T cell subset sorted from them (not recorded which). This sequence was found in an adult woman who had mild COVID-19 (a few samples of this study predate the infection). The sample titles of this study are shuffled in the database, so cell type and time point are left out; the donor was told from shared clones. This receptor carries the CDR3 CASSPPGGEAFF. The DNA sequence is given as TGTGCCAGCTCACCCCCCGGTGGGGAAGCTTTCTTT.